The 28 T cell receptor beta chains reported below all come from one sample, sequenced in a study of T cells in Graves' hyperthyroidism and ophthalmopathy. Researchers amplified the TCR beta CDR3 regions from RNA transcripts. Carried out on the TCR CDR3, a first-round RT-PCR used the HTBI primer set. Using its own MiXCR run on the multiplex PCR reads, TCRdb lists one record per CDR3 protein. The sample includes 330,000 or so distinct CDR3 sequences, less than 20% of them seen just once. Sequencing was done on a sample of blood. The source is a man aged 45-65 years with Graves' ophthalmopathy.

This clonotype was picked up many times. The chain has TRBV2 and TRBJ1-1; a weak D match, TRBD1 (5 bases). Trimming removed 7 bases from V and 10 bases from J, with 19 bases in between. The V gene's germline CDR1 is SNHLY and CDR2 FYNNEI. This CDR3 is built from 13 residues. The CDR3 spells CASTGELGLGAFF. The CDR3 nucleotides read TGTGCCAGCACCGGGGAATTGGGACTTGGAGCTTTCTTT.

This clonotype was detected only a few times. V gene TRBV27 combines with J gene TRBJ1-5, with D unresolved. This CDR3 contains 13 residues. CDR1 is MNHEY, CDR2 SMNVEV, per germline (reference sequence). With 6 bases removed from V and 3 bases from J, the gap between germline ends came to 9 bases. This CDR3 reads CASRLGSNQPQHF. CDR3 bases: TGTGCCAGCAGATTGGGATCCAATCAGCCCCAGCATTTT.

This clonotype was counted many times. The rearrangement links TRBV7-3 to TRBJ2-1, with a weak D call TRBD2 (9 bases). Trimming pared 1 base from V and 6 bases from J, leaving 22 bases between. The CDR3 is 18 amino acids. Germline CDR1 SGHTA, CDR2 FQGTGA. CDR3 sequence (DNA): TGTGCCAGCAGCTTAAAGTGGGGACAGGCGGGAGGGGGCAATGAGCAGTTCTTC. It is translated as CASSLKWGQAGGGNEQFF.

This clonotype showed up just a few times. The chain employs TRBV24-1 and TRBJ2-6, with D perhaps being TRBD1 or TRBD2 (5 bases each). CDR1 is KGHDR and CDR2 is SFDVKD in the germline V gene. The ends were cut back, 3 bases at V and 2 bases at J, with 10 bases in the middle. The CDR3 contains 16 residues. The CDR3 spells CATSDPRGAGANVLTF. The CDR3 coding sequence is TGTGCCACCAGTGATCCGAGGGGCGCTGGGGCCAACGTCCTGACTTTC.

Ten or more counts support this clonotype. CDR3 DNA sequence: TGCAGTGCTAGAGATGTAGGGAGGGACATATCTAACACTGAAGCTTTCTTT. This codes for CSARDVGRDISNTEAFF. The J gene is TRBJ1-1, the V gene TRBV20-1; possibly TRBD1 for D (6 bases). The CDR3 has 17 residues. Germline V gene lookup returns CDR1 DFQATT and CDR2 SNEGSKA (reference sequence). The germline V and J ends were trimmed by 0 bases and 2 bases, with 19 bases remaining between them.

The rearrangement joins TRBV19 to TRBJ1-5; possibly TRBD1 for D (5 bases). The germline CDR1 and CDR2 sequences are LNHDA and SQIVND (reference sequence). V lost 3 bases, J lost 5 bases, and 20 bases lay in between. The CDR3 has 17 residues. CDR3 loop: CASSMRDPGPFDQPQHF. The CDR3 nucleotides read TGTGCCAGTAGTATGCGGGATCCAGGGCCATTTGATCAGCCCCAGCATTTT.

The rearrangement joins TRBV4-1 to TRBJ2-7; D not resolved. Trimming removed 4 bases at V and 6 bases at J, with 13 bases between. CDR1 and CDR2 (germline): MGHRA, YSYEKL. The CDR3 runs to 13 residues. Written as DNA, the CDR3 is TGCGCCAGCAGCCCTGACCAGGTTGTCGAGCAGTACTTC. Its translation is CASSPDQVVEQYF.

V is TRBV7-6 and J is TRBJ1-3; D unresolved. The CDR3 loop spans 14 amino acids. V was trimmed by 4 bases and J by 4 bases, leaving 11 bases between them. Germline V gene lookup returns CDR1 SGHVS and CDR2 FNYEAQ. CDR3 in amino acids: CASSSPSAGNTIYF. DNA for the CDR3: TGTGCCAGCAGCTCCCCCTCTGCGGGAAACACCATATATTTT. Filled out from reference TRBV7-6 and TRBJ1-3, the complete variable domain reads GAGVSQSPRYKVTKRGQDVALRCDPISGHVSLYWYRQALGQGPEFLTYFNYEAQQDKSGLPNDRFSAERPEGSISTLTIQRTEQRDSAMYRCASSSPSAGNTIYFGEGSWLTVV.

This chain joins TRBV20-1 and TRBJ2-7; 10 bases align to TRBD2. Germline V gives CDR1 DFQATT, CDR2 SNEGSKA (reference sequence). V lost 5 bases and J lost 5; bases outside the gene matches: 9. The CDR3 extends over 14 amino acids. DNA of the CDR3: TGCAGTGCTCAACCGCCGGGACTAGCGAACGAGCAGTACTTC. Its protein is CSAQPPGLANEQYF.

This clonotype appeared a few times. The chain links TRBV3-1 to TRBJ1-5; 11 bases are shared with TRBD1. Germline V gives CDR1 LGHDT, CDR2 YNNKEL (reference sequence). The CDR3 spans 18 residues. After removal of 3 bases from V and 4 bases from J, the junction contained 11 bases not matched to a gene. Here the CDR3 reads CASSQGGGTGGNNQPQHF. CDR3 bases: TGTGCCAGCAGCCAGGGGGGGGGGACAGGGGGAAATAATCAGCCCCAGCATTTT.

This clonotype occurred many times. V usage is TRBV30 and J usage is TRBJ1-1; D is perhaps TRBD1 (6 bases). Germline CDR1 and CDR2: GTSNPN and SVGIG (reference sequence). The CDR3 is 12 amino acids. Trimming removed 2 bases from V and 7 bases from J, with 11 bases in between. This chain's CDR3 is CAWSYRAGEAFF. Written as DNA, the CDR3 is TGTGCCTGGAGTTACAGGGCGGGTGAAGCTTTCTTT.

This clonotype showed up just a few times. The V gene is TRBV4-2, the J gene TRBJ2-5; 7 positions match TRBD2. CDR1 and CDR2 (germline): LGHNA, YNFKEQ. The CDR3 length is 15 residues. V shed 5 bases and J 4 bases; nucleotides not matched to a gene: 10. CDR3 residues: CASSLLALVGETQYF. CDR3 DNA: TGTGCCAGCAGCTTACTAGCGTTAGTGGGAGAGACCCAGTACTTC.

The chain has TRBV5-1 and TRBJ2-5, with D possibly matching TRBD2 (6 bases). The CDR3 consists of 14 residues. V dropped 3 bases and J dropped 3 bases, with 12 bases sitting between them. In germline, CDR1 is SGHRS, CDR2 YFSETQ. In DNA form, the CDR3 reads TGCGCCAGCAGCTCCGGGAGACAAAAAGAGACCCAGTACTTC. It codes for CASSSGRQKETQYF.

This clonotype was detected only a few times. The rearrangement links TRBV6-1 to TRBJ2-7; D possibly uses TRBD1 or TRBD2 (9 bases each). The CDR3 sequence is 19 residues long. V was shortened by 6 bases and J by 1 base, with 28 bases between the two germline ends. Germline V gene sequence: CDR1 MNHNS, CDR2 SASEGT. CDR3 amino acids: CASRSGTGKSSGTSYEQYF. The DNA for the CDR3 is TGTGCCAGCAGATCCGGGACAGGGAAATCTAGCGGGACATCCTACGAGCAGTACTTC.

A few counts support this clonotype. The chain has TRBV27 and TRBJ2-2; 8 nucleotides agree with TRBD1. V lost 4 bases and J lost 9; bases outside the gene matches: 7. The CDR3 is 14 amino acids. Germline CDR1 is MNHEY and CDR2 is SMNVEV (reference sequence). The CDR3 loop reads CASSYQGATRELFF. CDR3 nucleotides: TGTGCCAGCAGTTACCAGGGGGCGACGAGGGAGCTGTTTTTT.

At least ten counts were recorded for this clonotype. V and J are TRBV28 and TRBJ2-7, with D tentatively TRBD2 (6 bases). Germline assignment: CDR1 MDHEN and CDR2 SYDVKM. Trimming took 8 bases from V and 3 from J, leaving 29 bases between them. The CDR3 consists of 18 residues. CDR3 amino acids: CASSTQSGLTKRYYEQYF. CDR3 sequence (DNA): TGTGCCAGCTCGACACAATCGGGACTCACGAAAAGATACTACGAGCAGTACTTC.

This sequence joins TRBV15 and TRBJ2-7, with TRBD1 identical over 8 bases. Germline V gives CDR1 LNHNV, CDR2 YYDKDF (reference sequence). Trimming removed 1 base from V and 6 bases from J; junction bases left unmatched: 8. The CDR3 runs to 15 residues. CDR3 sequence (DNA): TGTGCCACCAGCAGAGGAAGGGCAGGGGGCTTCGAGCAGTACTTC. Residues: CATSRGRAGGFEQYF.

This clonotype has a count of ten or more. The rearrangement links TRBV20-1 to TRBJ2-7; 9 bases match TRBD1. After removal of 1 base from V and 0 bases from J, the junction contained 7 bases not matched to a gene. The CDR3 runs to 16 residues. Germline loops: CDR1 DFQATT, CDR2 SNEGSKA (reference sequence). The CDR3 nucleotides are TGCAGTGCTAGAGGGACAGGGGCGGAAAGCTCCTACGAGCAGTACTTC. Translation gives CSARGTGAESSYEQYF.

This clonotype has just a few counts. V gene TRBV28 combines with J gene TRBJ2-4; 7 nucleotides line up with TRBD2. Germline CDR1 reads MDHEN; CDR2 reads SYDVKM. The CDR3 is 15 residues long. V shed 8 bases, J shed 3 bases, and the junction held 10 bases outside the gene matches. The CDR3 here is CASGGGLVGKNIQYF. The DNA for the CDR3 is TGTGCCAGCGGGGGGGGTTTGGTCGGCAAAAACATTCAGTACTTC.

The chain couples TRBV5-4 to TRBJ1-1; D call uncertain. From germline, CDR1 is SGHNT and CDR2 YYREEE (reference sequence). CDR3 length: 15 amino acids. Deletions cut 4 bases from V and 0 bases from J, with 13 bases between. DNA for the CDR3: TGTGCCAGCAGCCCCTCGGGCAGCCTGAACACTGAAGCTTTCTTT. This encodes CASSPSGSLNTEAFF.

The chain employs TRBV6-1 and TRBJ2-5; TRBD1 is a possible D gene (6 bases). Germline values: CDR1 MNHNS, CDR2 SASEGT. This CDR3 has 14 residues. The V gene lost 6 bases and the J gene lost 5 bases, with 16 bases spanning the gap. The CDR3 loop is CASSPTTGWETQYF. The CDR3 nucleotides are TGTGCCAGCAGCCCGACTACAGGGTGGGAGACCCAGTACTTC.

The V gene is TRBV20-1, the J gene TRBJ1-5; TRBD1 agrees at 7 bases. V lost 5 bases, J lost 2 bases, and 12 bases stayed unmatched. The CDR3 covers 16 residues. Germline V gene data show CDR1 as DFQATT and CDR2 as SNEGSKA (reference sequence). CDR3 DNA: TGCAGTGCTCACGATATGGACCAGGGGGGCAATCAGCCCCAGCATTTT. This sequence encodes CSAHDMDQGGNQPQHF.

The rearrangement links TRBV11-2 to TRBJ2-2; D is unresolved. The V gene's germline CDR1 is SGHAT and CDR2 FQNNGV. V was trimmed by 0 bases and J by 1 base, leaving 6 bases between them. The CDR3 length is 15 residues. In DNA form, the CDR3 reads TGTGCCAGCAGCTTAGATTTGGGGAACACCGGGGAGCTGTTTTTT. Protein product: CASSLDLGNTGELFF.

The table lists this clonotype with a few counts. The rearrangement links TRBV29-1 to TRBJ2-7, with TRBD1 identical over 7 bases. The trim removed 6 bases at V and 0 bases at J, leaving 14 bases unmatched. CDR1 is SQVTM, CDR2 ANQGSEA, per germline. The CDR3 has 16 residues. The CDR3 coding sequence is TGCAGCGTGGTCCGGGACAGACGATTGAGCTCCTACGAGCAGTACTTC. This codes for CSVVRDRRLSSYEQYF.

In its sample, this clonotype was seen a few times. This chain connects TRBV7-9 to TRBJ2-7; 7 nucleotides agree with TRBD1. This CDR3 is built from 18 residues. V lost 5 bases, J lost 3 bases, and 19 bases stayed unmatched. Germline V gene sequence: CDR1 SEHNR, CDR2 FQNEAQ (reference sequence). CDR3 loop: CASSPPTGQKRINYEQYF. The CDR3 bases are TGTGCCAGCAGCCCACCCACGGGACAGAAAAGAATCAACTACGAGCAGTACTTC.

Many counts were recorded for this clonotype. The CDR3 region is CSASGPVGTEAFF. For the CDR3, the DNA is TGCAGTGCTTCCGGGCCCGTGGGCACTGAAGCTTTCTTT. J is TRBJ1-1 and V is TRBV20-1; D unresolved. In germline, CDR1 is DFQATT, CDR2 SNEGSKA (reference sequence). CDR3 length: 13 amino acids. V was trimmed by 5 bases and J by 4 bases, leaving 14 bases between them.

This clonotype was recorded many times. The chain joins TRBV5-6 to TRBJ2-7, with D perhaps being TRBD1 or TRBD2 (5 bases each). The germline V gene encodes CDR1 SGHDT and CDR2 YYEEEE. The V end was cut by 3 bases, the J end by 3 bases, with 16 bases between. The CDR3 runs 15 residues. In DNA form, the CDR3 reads TGTGCCAGCAGCTCGTCGGGGCAGAGGTACTACGAGCAGTACTTC. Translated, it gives CASSSSGQRYYEQYF.

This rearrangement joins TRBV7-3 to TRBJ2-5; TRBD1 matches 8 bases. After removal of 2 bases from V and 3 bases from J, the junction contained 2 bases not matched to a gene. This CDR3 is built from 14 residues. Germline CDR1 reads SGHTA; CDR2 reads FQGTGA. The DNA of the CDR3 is TGTGCCAGCAGCTTAGAGACAGGGGAAGAGACCCAGTACTTC. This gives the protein CASSLETGEETQYF. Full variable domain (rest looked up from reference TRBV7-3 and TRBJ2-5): GAGVSQTPSNKVTEKGKYVELRCDPISGHTALYWYRQSLGQGPEFLIYFQGTGAADDSGLPNDRFFAVRPEGSVSTLKIQRTERGDSAVYLCASSLETGEETQYFGPGTRLLVL.